Each of the 20 T cell receptor beta chains below was sequenced from the same sample in a study of cytomegalovirus exposure and HLA in healthy donors. The study ran its PCR with 60 Vbeta and 13 Jbeta primers. Clones were read by immunoSEQ multiplex PCR, and TCRdb kept only the in-frame ones, dropping some. The sample shows roughly 140,000 clones, 78% of them seen only once. Sequenced sample: PBMCs. These receptors were collected from a middle-aged woman in good health and CMV-seropositive.

The chain has TRBV5-1 and TRBJ2-1; tentatively, D is TRBD2 (5 bases). This CDR3 region has 14 residues. CDR1 is SGHRS and CDR2 is YFSETQ in the germline V gene. The V end was cut by 8 bases, the J end by 7 bases, with 19 bases between. CDR3 in amino acids: CASRDAGKQNEQFF. For the CDR3, the DNA is TGCGCCAGTAGAGACGCCGGGAAGCAGAATGAGCAGTTCTTC. Together with reference TRBV5-1 and TRBJ2-1, the CDR3 gives the full variable domain: KAGVTQTPRYLIKTRGQQVTLSCSPISGHRSVSWYQQTPGQGLQFLFEYFSETQRNKGNFPGRFSGRQFSNSRSEMNVSTLELGDSALYLCASRDAGKQNEQFFGPGTRLTVL.

This chain connects TRBV9 to TRBJ2-2, with D possibly matching TRBD2 (6 bases). The CDR3 totals 15 residues. Germline CDR1 is SGDLS and CDR2 is YYNGEE. V lost 4 bases, J lost 5 bases, and 15 bases lay in between. DNA for the CDR3: TGTGCCAGCAGCACCCCATCGCGGGATACCGGGGAGCTGTTTTTT. This sequence encodes CASSTPSRDTGELFF.

This clone has a single count. The sample carries other DNA sequences with the same CDR3. V usage is TRBV5-1 and J usage is TRBJ2-7; D may be TRBD2 (6 bases). CDR3 length: 14 residues. Germline loops: CDR1 SGHRS, CDR2 YFSETQ. The ends were cut back, 2 bases at V and 0 bases at J, with 9 bases in the middle. Written as DNA, the CDR3 is TGCGCCAGCAGCTTTGGAGGGGCCTCCTACGAGCAGTACTTC. Encoded protein: CASSFGGASYEQYF.

This chain joins TRBV11-3 and TRBJ2-1, with 11 bases matching TRBD2. Trimming took 4 bases from V and 9 from J; bases not matched to a gene: 11. There are 16 residues in the CDR3. Germline assignment: CDR1 SGHNT and CDR2 YENEEA. The CDR3 DNA follows: TGTGCCAGCAGCTCTTTACTAGCGGGAGATACTAGTGAGCAGTTCTTC. It codes for CASSSLLAGDTSEQFF.

The gene calls are TRBV28 and TRBJ2-5; D is uncertain. The germline gives CDR1 MDHEN, CDR2 SYDVKM. V was pared by 4 bases and J by 2 bases, with 14 bases between. This CDR3 has 15 amino acids. In DNA, the CDR3 is TGTGCCAGCAGTTCTCCTCGGCCTAGTCAAGAGACCCAGTACTTC. Translation gives CASSSPRPSQETQYF.

This chain links TRBV15 with TRBJ2-1; D is uncertain. CDR3 size: 13 residues. The V gene's germline CDR1 is LNHNV and CDR2 YYDKDF (reference sequence). Trimming stripped 5 bases from V and 2 bases from J, with 7 bases between. The DNA of the CDR3 is TGTGCCACCAGCGTCGGAGCCTACAATGAGCAGTTCTTC. Translating gives CATSVGAYNEQFF.

This clone was seen only a few times. This chain links TRBV6-1 with TRBJ2-2; 11 nucleotides line up with TRBD2. The CDR3 length is 13 residues. CDR1 is MNHNS, CDR2 SASEGT, per germline. V shed 11 bases, J shed 5 bases, and the junction held 4 bases outside the gene matches. The DNA of the CDR3 is TGTGCCGTTAGCGGGAGGGTAACCGGGGAGCTGTTTTTT. Residues: CAVSGRVTGELFF.

The chain combines TRBV7-9 with TRBJ1-1, with a possible D match to TRBD1 (6 bases). Germline CDR1 SEHNR, CDR2 FQNEAQ (reference sequence). V lost 1 base, J lost 4 bases, and 7 bases lay in between. The CDR3 extends over 13 amino acids. The CDR3 reads CASSLGTATEAFF. The DNA for the CDR3 is TGTGCCAGCAGCTTAGGGACAGCCACTGAAGCTTTCTTT.

On this clone: This likely comes from a read error, as the CDR3 has no conserved phenylalanine or tryptophan at its end. The DNA is omitted, as the CDR3 cannot be located on it reliably, and the CDR3 follows TCRdb's listing. The genes are TRBV21-1 and TRBJ2-7; the table assigns TRBD2, which was not confirmed against the DNA. TRBV21-1 is a known pseudogene. The CDR3 is 9 amino acids long, termini counted. The CDR3: CASSVSGTL.

Here the CDR3 DNA reads TGTGCCAGCAGCCCCCGCCCGACAGGGAACACTGAAGCTTTCTTT. It encodes CASSPRPTGNTEAFF. The chain carries TRBV5-4 and TRBJ1-1, with a tentative D call TRBD1 (6 bases). Germline lookup yields CDR1 SGHNT and CDR2 YYREEE (reference sequence). Trimming pared 4 bases from V and 1 base from J, leaving 14 bases between. CDR3 length: 15 amino acids.

V and J are TRBV2 and TRBJ2-1, with 8 bases that match TRBD2. The junction had 23 bases not matched to a gene; V was cut back by 6 bases and J by 7 bases. The CDR3 contains 19 residues. Germline values: CDR1 SNHLY, CDR2 FYNNEI. This CDR3 is CASSPREGSQRGTRNEQFF. In nucleotides, the CDR3 is TGTGCCAGCAGCCCAAGGGAGGGTTCGCAGCGGGGGACGAGGAATGAGCAGTTCTTC.

V usage is TRBV9 and J usage is TRBJ2-1; TRBD2 agrees at 9 bases. Germline loops: CDR1 SGDLS, CDR2 YYNGEE. The V and J ends lost 4 bases and 2 bases, in that order; junction bases with no gene match: 10. The CDR3 has 17 residues. This CDR3 reads CASSLPLASGTYNEQFF. CDR3 nucleotides: TGTGCCAGCAGCCTGCCGTTGGCTAGCGGGACCTACAATGAGCAGTTCTTC.

In this sample, this clone turned up a few times. This rearrangement joins TRBV4-1 to TRBJ2-1; 16 bases align to TRBD2. The CDR3 extends over 17 amino acids. Looked up from germline, CDR1 is MGHRA and CDR2 is YSYEKL. V lost 3 bases and J lost 10; bases outside the gene matches: 9. The CDR3 region is CASSQANMGLAGGEQFF. In nucleotides, the CDR3 is TGCGCCAGCAGCCAGGCTAATATGGGACTAGCGGGAGGGGAGCAGTTCTTC.

The chain is built from TRBV6-1 and TRBJ1-1; a weak D match, TRBD1 (5 bases). CDR1 is MNHNS and CDR2 is SASEGT in the germline V gene. Between the trimmed V and J ends, which lost 5 bases and 2 bases, there was a span of 12 bases. The CDR3 is made up of 14 amino acids. CDR3 bases: TGTGCCAGCAGTCCCCGGGGGATAAACACTGAAGCTTTCTTT. Protein sequence: CASSPRGINTEAFF.

This clone was observed a handful of times. The V and J genes are TRBV5-4 and TRBJ2-1; TRBD2 aligns across 8 bases. The germline gives CDR1 SGHNT, CDR2 YYREEE (reference sequence). V was clipped by 5 bases and J by 3 bases; unmatched bases: 7. This CDR3 has 15 residues. The CDR3 loop reads CASSFSGGNYNEQFF. DNA for the CDR3: TGTGCCAGCAGTTTCAGCGGGGGAAACTACAATGAGCAGTTCTTC.

This clone turned up a few times. The chain couples TRBV6-5 to TRBJ1-4, with D perhaps matching TRBD1 (5 bases). The CDR3 runs 14 residues. Germline V gene data show CDR1 as MNHEY and CDR2 as SVGAGI. V gave up 6 bases and J gave up 7 bases, with 15 bases separating them. For the CDR3, the DNA is TGTGCCAGCAGGTCAGGGTCTCGGACTGAAAAACTGTTTTTT. Protein product: CASRSGSRTEKLFF.

The CDR3 sequence is CASSLTTSGQETQYF. CDR3 nucleotides: TGTGCCAGCAGCTTAACGACTAGCGGCCAAGAGACCCAGTACTTC. The V and J genes are TRBV7-2 and TRBJ2-5; TRBD2 matches 9 bases. The CDR3 spans 15 residues. Trimming cost V 2 bases and J 1 base; bases outside gene matches: 2. Germline V lookup: CDR1 SGHTA, CDR2 FQGNSA.

This chain uses TRBV6-5 with TRBJ2-3; no clear D gene. Germline V gene data show CDR1 as MNHEY and CDR2 as SVGAGI. CDR3 size: 15 residues. Between the trimmed V and J ends, which lost 5 bases and 1 base, there was a span of 13 bases. The CDR3 loop is CASSTRKKGTDTQYF. Written as DNA, the CDR3 is TGTGCCAGCAGTACCAGGAAGAAGGGCACAGATACGCAGTATTTT.

The rearrangement links TRBV5-6 to TRBJ2-7; 8 bases agree with TRBD1. V shed 2 bases and J 4 bases; nucleotides not matched to a gene: 5. The CDR3 runs to 14 residues. Germline V gene lookup returns CDR1 SGHDT and CDR2 YYEEEE. CDR3 nucleotides: TGTGCCAGCAGCTTAGACAGGGGAATATACGAGCAGTACTTC. This gives the protein CASSLDRGIYEQYF.

The chain joins TRBV15 to TRBJ2-2; D remains ambiguous. Germline CDR1 reads LNHNV; CDR2 reads YYDKDF (reference sequence). This CDR3 contains 13 residues. The V end lost 5 bases, the J end lost 6 bases, and 10 bases lay between the germline ends. In DNA form, the CDR3 reads TGTGCCACCAGCTTTACCCGGTCCGGGGAGCTGTTTTTT. Encoded protein: CATSFTRSGELFF.